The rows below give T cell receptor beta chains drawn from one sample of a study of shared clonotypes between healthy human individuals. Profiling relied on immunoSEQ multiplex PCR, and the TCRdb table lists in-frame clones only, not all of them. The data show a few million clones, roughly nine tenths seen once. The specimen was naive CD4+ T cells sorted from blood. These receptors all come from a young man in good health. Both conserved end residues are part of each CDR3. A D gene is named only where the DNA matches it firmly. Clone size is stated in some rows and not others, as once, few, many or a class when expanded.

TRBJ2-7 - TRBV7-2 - TGTGCCAGCAGCCCCTCCGACGGAGGCTACGAGCAGTACTTC CASSPSDGGYEQYF
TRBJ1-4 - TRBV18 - TGTGCCAGCTCACCCCAGCGGGCTGAAAAACTGTTTTTT CASSPQRAEKLFF
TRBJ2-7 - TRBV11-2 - TGTGCCAGCAGCTTAGAAAGATTGGGCGAGCAGTACTTC CASSLERLGEQYF
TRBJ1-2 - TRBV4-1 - TGCGCCAGCAGCCAAGTCCCGACAGGTAGATTCAACTATGGCTACACCTTC CASSQVPTGRFNYGYTF
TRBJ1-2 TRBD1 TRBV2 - TGTGCCAGCAGACAGGGGGCCCAGGGCTACACCTTC CASRQGAQGYTF
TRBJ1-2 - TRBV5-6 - TGTGCCAGCAGTTTGATGCAGGGGAACTATGGCTACACCTTC CASSLMQGNYGYTF
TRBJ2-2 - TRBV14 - TGTGCCAGCAGCCAAGGCCTTCCAGGGGAGCTGTTTTTT CASSQGLPGELFF
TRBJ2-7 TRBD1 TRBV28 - TGTGCCAGCAGTTTTATGGGACAGGGGGCTCGGCGGGAGCAGTACTTC CASSFMGQGARREQYF
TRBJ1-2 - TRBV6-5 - TGTGCCAGCAGTTCCCTCGGACCACCCTATGGCTACACCTTC CASSSLGPPYGYTF
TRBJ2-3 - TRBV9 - TGTGCCAGCAGCGTAGGTTCGGGGCGGGCACACACAGATACGCAGTATTTT CASSVGSGRAHTDTQYF
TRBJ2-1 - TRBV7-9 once TGTGCCAGCAGCTTAGATGTGACGAGCAATGAGCAGTTCTTC CASSLDVTSNEQFF
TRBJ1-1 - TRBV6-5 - TGTGCCAGCAGTCGTGGGAACACTGAAGCTTTCTTT CASSRGNTEAFF
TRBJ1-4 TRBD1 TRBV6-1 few TGTGCCAGCAGTGGGGGGACAGGACGGACGAGAGAAAAACTGTTTTTT CASSGGTGRTREKLFF
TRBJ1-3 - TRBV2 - TGTGCCAGCAGCGTTGACAAGATTGGAAACACCATATATTTT CASSVDKIGNTIYF
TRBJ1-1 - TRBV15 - TGTGCCACCAGAAATGACCAGGGGAAGGACACTGAAGCTTTCTTT CATRNDQGKDTEAFF
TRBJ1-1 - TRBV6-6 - TGTGCCAGCACCTTACCACAGTCGAACACTGAAGCTTTCTTT CASTLPQSNTEAFF
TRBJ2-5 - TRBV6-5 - TGTGCCAGCAGTACCATGAGGGGGTGGGAGACCCAGTACTTC CASSTMRGWETQYF
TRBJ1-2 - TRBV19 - TGTGCCAGTAGGGGGAGCCAGTTCTATGGCTACACCTTC CASRGSQFYGYTF
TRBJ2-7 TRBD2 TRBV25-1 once TGTGCCAGCAGTGAATATGGGGGGGGACCCTACGAGCAGTACTTC CASSEYGGGPYEQYF
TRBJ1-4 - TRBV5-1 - TGCGCCAGCAGCTCAGCCCAGAGTGCAACTAATGAAAAACTGTTTTTT CASSSAQSATNEKLFF
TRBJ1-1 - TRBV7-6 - TGTGCCAGCAGCTACCGAGAAAGGACTGAAGCTTTCTTT CASSYRERTEAFF
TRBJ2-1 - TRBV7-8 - TGTGCCAGCAGCCCACTTAGCGGTAGCTCCTACAATGAGCAGTTCTTC CASSPLSGSSYNEQFF
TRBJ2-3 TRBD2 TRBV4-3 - TGCGCCAGCAGCTCCTCCCTACTAGCGGGGCTCGCAGATACGCAGTATTTT CASSSSLLAGLADTQYF
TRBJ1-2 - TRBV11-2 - TGTGCCAGCAGCTTAGCATCCAAAAACTATGGCTACACCTTC CASSLASKNYGYTF
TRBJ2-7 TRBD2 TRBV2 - TGTGCCAGCAGTCGGACTAGCGGATCCTACGAGCAGTACTTC CASSRTSGSYEQYF
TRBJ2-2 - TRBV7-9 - TGTGCCAGCAGCTTAGACGGGACAATAAACACCGGGGAGCTGTTTTTT CASSLDGTINTGELFF
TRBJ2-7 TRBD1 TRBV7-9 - TGTGCCAGCAGCCCCGGGACAGGGGACTACGAGCAGTACTTC CASSPGTGDYEQYF
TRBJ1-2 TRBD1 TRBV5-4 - TGTGCCAGCAGCATCGGGACAGTCTATGGCTACACCTTC CASSIGTVYGYTF
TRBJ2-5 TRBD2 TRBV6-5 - TGTGCCAGCAGTTACTCGAGGACTAGCGGGGCGGAGACCCAGTACTTC CASSYSRTSGAETQYF
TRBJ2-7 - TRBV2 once TGTGCCAGCAGCCGACAGGACGCCTCCTTTGAGCAGTACTTC CASSRQDASFEQYF
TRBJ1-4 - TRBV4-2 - TGTGCCAGCAGCCAAGACGGGCAGGAGAATGAAAAACTGTTTTTT CASSQDGQENEKLFF
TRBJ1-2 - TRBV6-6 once TGTGCCAGCATAGAGGCGGGGGGGGCGAACTATGGCTACACCTTC CASIEAGGANYGYTF
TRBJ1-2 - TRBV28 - TGTGCCAGCGGACCCAGCAGTGTCTATGGCTACACCTTC CASGPSSVYGYTF
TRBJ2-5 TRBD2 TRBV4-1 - TGCGCCAGCAGCCAACAAGGACTAGCGGCATTGGGAGAAGAGACCCAGTACTTC CASSQQGLAALGEETQYF
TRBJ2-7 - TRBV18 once TGTGCCAGCTCCTCAGGCCGTGACACCTCCTACGAGCAGTACTTC CASSSGRDTSYEQYF
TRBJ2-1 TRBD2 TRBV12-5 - TGTGCTAGTGGTTCCCGGACTAGCGGTTTGAATGAGCAGTTCTTC CASGSRTSGLNEQFF
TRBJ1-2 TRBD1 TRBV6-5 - TGTGCCAGCAGTCAGGGGGATGGCTACACCTTC CASSQGDGYTF